The source of this T cell receptor beta chain is a study of identifying expanded T cells in peripheral blood. Profiling relied on immunoSEQ multiplex PCR, and the TCRdb table lists in-frame clones only, not all of them. This table holds under 150,000 clones, 80% to 90% found once. CDR3 length equals 14 residues. The germline V gene encodes CDR1 SGHRS and CDR2 YFSETQ. V trimming: 2 bases; J trimming: 15 bases; junction bases outside the gene matches: 14. The chain carries TRBV5-1 and TRBJ2-1, with TRBD1 matching over 7 bases. This clonotype was sampled from a person between 18 and 75 years old in good health. Input material: blood. CDR3 nucleotides: TGCGCCAGCAGCTTTTCTCATGACAGGGCCCGAGGGTTCTTC. It specifies CASSFSHDRARGFF.